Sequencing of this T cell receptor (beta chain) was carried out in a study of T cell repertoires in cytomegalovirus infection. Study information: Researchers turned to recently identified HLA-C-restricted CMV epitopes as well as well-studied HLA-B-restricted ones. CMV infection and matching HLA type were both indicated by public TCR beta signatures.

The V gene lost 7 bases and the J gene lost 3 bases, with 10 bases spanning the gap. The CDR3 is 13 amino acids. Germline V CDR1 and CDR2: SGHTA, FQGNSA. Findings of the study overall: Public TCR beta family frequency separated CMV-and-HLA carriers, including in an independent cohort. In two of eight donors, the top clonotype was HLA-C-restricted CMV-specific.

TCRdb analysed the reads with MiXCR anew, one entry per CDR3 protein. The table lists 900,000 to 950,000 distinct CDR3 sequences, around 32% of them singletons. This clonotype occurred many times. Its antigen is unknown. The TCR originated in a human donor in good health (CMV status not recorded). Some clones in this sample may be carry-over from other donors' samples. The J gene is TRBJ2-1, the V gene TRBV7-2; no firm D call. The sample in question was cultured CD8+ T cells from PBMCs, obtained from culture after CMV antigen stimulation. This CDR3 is CASTRADYNEQFF. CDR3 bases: TGTGCCAGCACCCGAGCAGACTACAATGAGCAGTTCTTC.